One and the same sample provided the 8 T cell receptor beta chains below, sequenced in a study of neurological immune-mediated disorders. TCRdb re-called the 5' RACE reads with MiXCR, one entry per CDR3 protein. The sample has some 77,000 distinct CDR3 sequences; roughly an eighth are singletons. Time point defined: longitudinal time-point 1 (baseline). The sequenced sample consisted of PBMCs. The receptors here all came from a female donor with HTLV-1-associated myelopathy (HAM/TSP).

This clonotype was seen ten or more times. This chain joins TRBV6-5 and TRBJ2-3; D may correspond to TRBD1 or TRBD2 (6 bases each). Trimming removed 5 bases at V and 0 bases at J, with 12 bases between. In germline, CDR1 is MNHEY, CDR2 SVGAGI. The CDR3 has 15 amino acids. CDR3 bases: TGTGCCAGCAGTCGGGGGCAATCCAGCACAGATACGCAGTATTTT. This codes for CASSRGQSSTDTQYF.

This clonotype was counted many times. The V gene is TRBV6-6, the J gene TRBJ1-5, with D unresolved. Deletions cut 2 bases from V and 11 bases from J, with 7 bases between. There are 11 residues in the CDR3. CDR1 MNHNY and CDR2 SVGAGI come from the germline V gene (reference sequence). CDR3 DNA: TGTGCCAGCAGTTACGCCTGGGCCCAGCATTTT. Translation: CASSYAWAQHF.

This clonotype was seen many times. V is TRBV2 and J is TRBJ1-1; D not resolved. Trimming removed 4 bases from V and 0 bases from J, with 6 bases in between. The CDR3 totals 13 residues. Germline-derived CDR1 and CDR2 are SNHLY and FYNNEI. In DNA form, the CDR3 reads TGTGCCAGCAGTGTGGGGATGAACACTGAAGCTTTCTTT. Protein sequence: CASSVGMNTEAFF.

This clonotype was seen more than once but under ten times. This rearrangement joins TRBV20-1 to TRBJ1-2; possible D gene TRBD1, 5 bases. This CDR3 comprises 13 residues. V lost 6 bases and J lost 6, with 17 bases in between. CDR1 DFQATT and CDR2 SNEGSKA come from the germline V gene (reference sequence). The CDR3: CSARDPGRDGYTF. In DNA form, the CDR3 reads TGCAGTGCCCGGGACCCCGGGCGAGATGGCTACACCTTC.

There are many counts of this clonotype. The genes are TRBV5-1 and TRBJ2-7, with D unresolved. This CDR3 has 12 amino acids. Germline loops: CDR1 SGHRS, CDR2 YFSETQ. The ends were cut back, 1 base at V and 7 bases at J, with 9 bases in the middle. CDR3 region: CASSLFSWEQYF. Written as DNA, the CDR3 is TGCGCCAGCAGCTTGTTTTCCTGGGAGCAGTACTTC.

About this clonotype itself: One junction end does not reproduce the germline sequence, and a read error may be involved. This chain uses TRBV12-3 or TRBV12-4 with TRBJ2-7, with D unresolved. CDR3 length: 13 amino acids. This CDR3 is CANSPAFSYEQYF. For the CDR3, the DNA is TGTGCCAACAGTCCGGCGTTCTCCTACGAGCAGTACTTC.

This clonotype was seen repeatedly, ten times or more. This sequence joins TRBV7-9 and TRBJ2-2, with 9 bases fitting TRBD1. Germline CDR1 and CDR2: SEHNR and FQNEAQ (reference sequence). There are 15 residues in the CDR3. J gave up 1 base and V 7 bases, and 4 bases lay outside the gene matches. Written as DNA, the CDR3 is TGTGCCAGCAATCCGGACAGGGGGAACACCGGGGAGCTGTTTTTT. This gives the protein CASNPDRGNTGELFF.

This clonotype occurred many times. This chain joins TRBV9 and TRBJ2-1; 14 bases match TRBD2. The germline gives CDR1 SGDLS, CDR2 YYNGEE. This CDR3 spans 16 amino acids. After removal of 3 bases from V and 2 bases from J, the junction contained 1 base not matched to a gene. CDR3 sequence reads: CASSATSGGAYNEQFF. The CDR3 nucleotides read TGTGCCAGCAGCGCGACTAGCGGGGGGGCCTACAATGAGCAGTTCTTC.